These 8 T cell receptor beta chains were all obtained from the same sample, sequenced in a study of T-cell reconstitution after alpha-beta-depleted transplantation in children. It was with unique molecular identifiers that the TCRbeta library was prepared. Each CDR3 protein is one row after TCRdb ran MiXCR on the PCR reads. The sample lists 200,000 to 300,000 distinct CDR3 sequences, around 13% seen once, with roughly 2.6% in the top ten. Sample: PBMCs from the stem cell graft donor, taken from the stem cell graft. These TCRs come from a human donor who donated a stem cell graft to a child with acute lymphoblastic leukemia.

Regarding this clonotype: An end of the junction does not agree with germline; a read error may underlie this. The chain carries TRBV3-1 and TRBJ2-3; D gene unclear. Germline CDR1 and CDR2: LGHDT and YNNKEL (reference sequence). This CDR3 contains 18 residues. CDR3 coding DNA: TGTGCCACCAGCCTACGAACGGGCCCCCCGATACCCACAGATACGCAGTATTTT. It codes for CATSLRTGPPIPTDTQYF.

This clonotype was recorded many times. The chain is built from TRBV7-2 and TRBJ2-5; TRBD1 matches at 9 bases. Per germline, CDR1 SGHTA and CDR2 FQGNSA. This CDR3 has 15 amino acids. The ends lost 1 base at V and 2 bases at J; junction bases unmatched: 2. DNA for the CDR3: TGTGCCAGCAGCTTAGTCGGACAGGGGCAAGAGACCCAGTACTTC. Translation gives CASSLVGQGQETQYF.

This clonotype was detected many times. This sequence joins TRBV7-9 and TRBJ2-3; 7 bases fit TRBD2. CDR1 and CDR2 from the germline V gene are SEHNR and FQNEAQ (reference sequence). After removal of 3 bases from V and 2 bases from J, the junction contained 5 bases not matched to a gene. The CDR3 has 15 residues. DNA of the CDR3: TGTGCCAGCAGCTTCACCAGCGGGGCCACAGATACGCAGTATTTT. This encodes CASSFTSGATDTQYF.

To note about this clonotype: A read error may explain this, as a much larger clone is one base away. The V call is TRBV5-1, the J call TRBJ2-1; 7 nucleotides line up with TRBD1. This CDR3 comprises 12 residues. Germline lookup yields CDR1 SGHRS and CDR2 YFSETQ. J lost 13 bases, V lost 2 bases, and 6 bases had no gene match. The CDR3 loop is CASSFTGAGQFF. The CDR3 bases are TGCGCCAGCAGCTTTACAGGGGCAGGCCAGTTCTTC.

At least ten counts were recorded for this clonotype. The V and J genes are TRBV5-1 and TRBJ1-2; D gene unclear. The germline V gene encodes CDR1 SGHRS and CDR2 YFSETQ. The CDR3 runs 16 residues. Trimming removed 1 base from V and 0 bases from J, with 13 bases in between. CDR3 bases: TGCGCCAGCAGCTTGACGGAGGGTCGGTCTAACTATGGCTACACCTTC. Translating gives CASSLTEGRSNYGYTF. The full variable domain, in which reference TRBV5-1 and TRBJ1-2 provide the parts outside the CDR3, is KAGVTQTPRYLIKTRGQQVTLSCSPISGHRSVSWYQQTPGQGLQFLFEYFSETQRNKGNFPGRFSGRQFSNSRSEMNVSTLELGDSALYLCASSLTEGRSNYGYTFGSGTRLTVV.

V and J are TRBV4-3 and TRBJ2-1; 12 bases are shared with TRBD1. The CDR3 totals 19 residues. In germline, CDR1 is LGHNA, CDR2 YSLEER. V shed 1 base, J shed 0 bases, and the junction held 7 bases outside the gene matches. The CDR3 protein is CASSQVTGTGGYSYNEQFF. In nucleotides, the CDR3 is TGCGCCAGCAGCCAAGTCACCGGGACAGGGGGCTACTCCTACAATGAGCAGTTCTTC.

This clonotype was seen many times. The genes are TRBV28 and TRBJ1-4; 7 nucleotides match TRBD1. Germline values: CDR1 MDHEN, CDR2 SYDVKM. Trimming cost V 7 bases and J 6 bases; bases outside gene matches: 11. This CDR3 has 15 amino acids. The chain's CDR3 is CASTPETGYDEKLFF. CDR3 in DNA: TGTGCCAGCACCCCCGAGACAGGGTACGATGAAAAACTGTTTTTT.

This clonotype was seen a handful of times. The genes are TRBV27 and TRBJ2-7, with TRBD1 as a possible D gene (6 bases). Trimming stripped 5 bases from V and 5 bases from J, with 16 bases between. In germline, CDR1 is MNHEY, CDR2 SMNVEV (reference sequence). The CDR3 loop spans 14 amino acids. The CDR3 sequence is CASSTFGRGDEQYF. CDR3 coding DNA: TGTGCCAGCAGTACCTTTGGCAGGGGCGACGAGCAGTACTTC.